Presented here are 18 T cell receptor beta chains from one specimen sequenced in a study of blood T cell repertoires in COVID-19. The table came from immunoSEQ multiplex PCR; TCRdb's copy has only in-frame clones and leaves some out. The top ten hold less than 3% of the sample, which has approximately 150,000 clones, approximately 84% seen once. Sample: peripheral blood. All receptors derive from an elderly woman with COVID-19, enrolled during active disease.

The chain is built from TRBV29-1 and TRBJ1-2, with D perhaps TRBD1 (6 bases). This CDR3 region has 14 residues. V gave up 7 bases and J gave up 0 bases, with 15 bases separating them. Germline V gene sequence: CDR1 SQVTM, CDR2 ANQGSEA. DNA for the CDR3: TGCAGCGCCTTATCAGGGGAATCTAACTATGGCTACACCTTC. Translating it yields CSALSGESNYGYTF.

This clone was recorded only once. J is TRBJ1-5 and V is TRBV7-9; D uncertain. CDR3 size: 14 residues. The germline V gene has CDR1 SEHNR and CDR2 FQNEAQ (reference sequence). Trimming cost V 5 bases and J 4 bases, with 12 bases left between them. DNA of the CDR3: TGTGCCAGCAGCACCTTAGACGGGAATCAGCCCCAGCATTTT. It is translated as CASSTLDGNQPQHF. Variable domain in full (rest from reference TRBV7-9 and TRBJ1-5): DTGVSQNPRHKITKRGQNVTFRCDPISEHNRLYWYRQTLGQGPEFLTYFQNEAQLEKSRLLSDRFSAERPKGSFSTLEIQRTEQGDSAMYLCASSTLDGNQPQHFGDGTRLSIL.

The chain joins TRBV5-6 to TRBJ2-2, with D unclear. V gave up 4 bases and J gave up 0 bases, with 10 bases separating them. This CDR3 contains 15 residues. CDR1 SGHDT and CDR2 YYEEEE come from the germline V gene. This CDR3 reads CASSLARANTGELFF. The CDR3 nucleotides are TGTGCCAGCAGCCTGGCACGGGCGAACACCGGGGAGCTGTTTTTT.

The rearrangement links TRBV15 to TRBJ1-2; TRBD1 might be the D (5 bases). In germline, CDR1 is LNHNV, CDR2 YYDKDF (reference sequence). Trimming took off 3 bases at V and 4 bases at J, with 18 bases between the two ends. The CDR3 consists of 16 residues. CDR3: CATSRGGAEKFYGYTF. The CDR3 nucleotides read TGTGCCACCAGCAGGGGCGGGGCGGAAAAGTTCTATGGCTACACCTTC.

The V and J genes are TRBV7-2 and TRBJ1-5, with 7 bases fitting TRBD1. The CDR3 has 17 amino acids. In germline, CDR1 is SGHTA, CDR2 FQGNSA. Trimming at V came to 1 base and at J to 0 bases, leaving 6 bases not matched to a gene. CDR3 in amino acids: CASSLVAGGYSNQPQHF. Here the CDR3 DNA reads TGTGCCAGCAGCTTAGTGGCAGGGGGTTATAGCAATCAGCCCCAGCATTTT. The full variable domain, in which reference TRBV7-2 and TRBJ1-5 provide the parts outside the CDR3, is GAGVSQSPSNKVTEKGKDVELRCDPISGHTALYWYRQSLGQGLEFLIYFQGNSAPDKSGLPSDRFSAERTGGSVSTLTIQRTQQEDSAVYLCASSLVAGGYSNQPQHFGDGTRLSIL.

The chain links TRBV9 to TRBJ1-2; possible D gene TRBD1, 6 bases. Germline-derived CDR1 and CDR2 are SGDLS and YYNGEE. Trimming took off 0 bases at V and 8 bases at J, with 8 bases between the two ends. The CDR3 length is 12 residues. In DNA, the CDR3 is TGTGCCAGCAGCGTAGCGGGGGGCGGCTACACCTTC. Its translation: CASSVAGGGYTF.

On this clone: The identical CDR3 is also encoded by other nucleotide sequences in the sample. J is TRBJ1-2 and V is TRBV15; D may be TRBD1 (6 bases). V lost 0 bases to trimming and J lost 4 bases, with 9 bases between them. The CDR3 contains 14 residues. CDR1 and CDR2 (germline): LNHNV, YYDKDF (reference sequence). The CDR3 spells CATSRDLQGYGYTF. CDR3 bases: TGTGCCACCAGCAGAGATCTACAGGGCTATGGCTACACCTTC.

This sequence joins TRBV19 and TRBJ1-1; unclear D gene. V was shortened by 3 bases and J by 1 base, with 6 bases between the two germline ends. The CDR3 contains 13 residues. From germline, CDR1 is LNHDA and CDR2 SQIVND (reference sequence). CDR3 nucleotides: TGTGCCAGTAGTATCGCGGAGAACACTGAAGCTTTCTTT. It translates to CASSIAENTEAFF. The entire variable domain, with the rest obtained from reference TRBV19 and TRBJ1-1, is as follows: DGGITQSPKYLFRKEGQNVTLSCEQNLNHDAMYWYRQDPGQGLRLIYYSQIVNDFQKGDIAEGYSVSREKKESFPLTVTSAQKNPTAFYLCASSIAENTEAFFGQGTRLTVV.

The CDR3 sequence: CASSASLGQEGDEQFF. DNA for the CDR3: TGTGCCAGCAGCGCCTCTCTGGGACAGGAAGGCGATGAGCAGTTCTTC. The chain recombines TRBV11-3 with TRBJ2-1, with TRBD1 matching over 8 bases. This CDR3 spans 16 amino acids. From germline, CDR1 is SGHNT and CDR2 YENEEA. V shed 5 bases and J 8 bases; nucleotides not matched to a gene: 14.

The chain has TRBV11-2 and TRBJ2-1; TRBD2 aligns across 16 bases. Germline loops: CDR1 SGHAT, CDR2 FQNNGV. The CDR3 is 19 residues long. V was clipped by 0 bases and J by 5 bases; unmatched bases: 7. CDR3 in DNA: TGTGCCAGCAGCTTAGATTGGGGGACTAGCGGGGGGGCCCACAATGAGCAGTTCTTC. Translating it yields CASSLDWGTSGGAHNEQFF.

The count of this clone is one. The chain combines TRBV27 with TRBJ2-7; 12 bases match TRBD2. Germline lookup yields CDR1 MNHEY and CDR2 SMNVEV (reference sequence). V lost 5 bases, J lost 3 bases, and 11 bases stayed unmatched. The CDR3 is 17 residues long. The CDR3 bases are TGTGCCAGCAGTAACCCGGGACTAGCGGGCGTCTTCTACGAGCAGTACTTC. Translation: CASSNPGLAGVFYEQYF.

Only one count was recorded for this clone. The V call is TRBV15, the J call TRBJ2-3, with D unresolved. The CDR3 loop spans 16 amino acids. The germline V gene encodes CDR1 LNHNV and CDR2 YYDKDF (reference sequence). V was pared by 1 base and J by 2 bases, with 13 bases between. In DNA, the CDR3 is TGTGCCACCAGCAGAGGGGTCTGGCAGGACACAGATACGCAGTATTTT. Protein product: CATSRGVWQDTDTQYF.

V and J are TRBV7-3 and TRBJ2-1, with 11 bases fitting TRBD2. The CDR3 extends over 16 amino acids. The trim removed 0 bases at V and 5 bases at J, leaving 3 bases unmatched. Germline V CDR1 and CDR2: SGHTA, FQGTGA. CDR3 nucleotide sequence: TGTGCCAGCAGCTTAACTAGCGGGGGGGTTCACAATGAGCAGTTCTTC. Protein product: CASSLTSGGVHNEQFF.

This chain uses TRBV6-1 with TRBJ1-3; no reliable D call. This CDR3 region has 14 residues. Germline V lookup: CDR1 MNHNS, CDR2 SASEGT. Trimming pared 2 bases from V and 7 bases from J, leaving 12 bases between. The CDR3 DNA follows: TGTGCCAGCAGTGAATTTGTGATTGGCAACACCATATATTTT. This codes for CASSEFVIGNTIYF.

On this clone: Other DNA sequences of this sample code for an identical CDR3. The rearrangement links TRBV9 to TRBJ2-1; D gene unclear. Germline V gives CDR1 SGDLS, CDR2 YYNGEE. V was shortened by 4 bases and J by 2 bases, with 13 bases between the two germline ends. This CDR3 comprises 15 residues. The CDR3 nucleotides read TGTGCCAGCAGCTTATCGAGCGCAGCCTACAATGAGCAGTTCTTC. Its translation is CASSLSSAAYNEQFF.

The chain carries TRBV2 and TRBJ1-2; D gene uncertain. With 4 bases removed from V and 6 bases from J, the gap between germline ends came to 12 bases. This CDR3 has 13 residues. Germline V lookup: CDR1 SNHLY, CDR2 FYNNEI. The CDR3 nucleotides are TGTGCCAGCAGTGGGCCCGGGCGGGATGGCTACACCTTC. Protein product: CASSGPGRDGYTF.

This chain joins TRBV27 and TRBJ1-3, with TRBD1 identical over 9 bases. The V and J ends lost 4 bases and 2 bases, in that order; junction bases with no gene match: 3. In germline, CDR1 is MNHEY, CDR2 SMNVEV (reference sequence). This CDR3 has 15 amino acids. The CDR3: CASSSGTGPGNTIYF. CDR3 nucleotide sequence: TGTGCCAGCAGTTCGGGGACAGGGCCTGGAAACACCATATATTTT.

In DNA, the CDR3 is TGTGCCAGCAGCCCGCCGGGAGGGTACGAGCAGTACTTC. Amino acid sequence: CASSPPGGYEQYF. J is TRBJ2-7 and V is TRBV28, with 8 bases fitting TRBD2. CDR1 and CDR2 from the germline V gene are MDHEN and SYDVKM. This CDR3 is built from 13 residues. Trimming took 6 bases from V and 4 from J; bases not matched to a gene: 5. The whole variable domain, remainder taken from reference TRBV28 and TRBJ2-7, is DVKVTQSSRYLVKRTGEKVFLECVQDMDHENMFWYRQDPGLGLRLIYFSYDVKMKEKGDIPEGYSVSREKKERFSLILESASTNQTSMYLCASSPPGGYEQYFGPGTRLTVT.